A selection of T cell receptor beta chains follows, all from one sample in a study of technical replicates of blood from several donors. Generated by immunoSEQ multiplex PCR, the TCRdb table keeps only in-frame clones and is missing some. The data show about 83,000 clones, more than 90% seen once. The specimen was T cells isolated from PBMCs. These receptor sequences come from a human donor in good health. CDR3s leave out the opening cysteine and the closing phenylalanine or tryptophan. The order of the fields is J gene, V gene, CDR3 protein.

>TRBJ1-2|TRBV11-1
ASSVHRTPRGGYT
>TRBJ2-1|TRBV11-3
ASSFAGETANEQF
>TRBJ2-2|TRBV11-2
ASSLGDSLTGELF
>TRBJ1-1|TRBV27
ASRLVQGSFTEAF
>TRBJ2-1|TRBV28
ASRSGTIYEQF
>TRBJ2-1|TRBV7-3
ASSLASSGSYNEQF
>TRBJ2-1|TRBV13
ASSFTVNEQF
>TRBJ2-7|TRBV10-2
ASSAMGAGQEQY
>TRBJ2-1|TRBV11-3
ASSLVAGGGNEQF
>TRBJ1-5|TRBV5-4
ASSLQGSSQPQH